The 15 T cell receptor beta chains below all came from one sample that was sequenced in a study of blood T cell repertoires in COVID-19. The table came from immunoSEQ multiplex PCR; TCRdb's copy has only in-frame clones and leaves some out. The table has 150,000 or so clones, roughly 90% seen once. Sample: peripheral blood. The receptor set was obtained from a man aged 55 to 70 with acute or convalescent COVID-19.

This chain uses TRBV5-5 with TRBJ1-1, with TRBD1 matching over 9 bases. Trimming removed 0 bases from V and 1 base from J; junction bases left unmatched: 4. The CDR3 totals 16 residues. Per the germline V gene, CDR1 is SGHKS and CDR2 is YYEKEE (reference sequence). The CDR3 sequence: CASSLVPGQGNTEAFF. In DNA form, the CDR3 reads TGTGCCAGCAGCTTGGTCCCGGGACAGGGGAACACTGAAGCTTTCTTT.

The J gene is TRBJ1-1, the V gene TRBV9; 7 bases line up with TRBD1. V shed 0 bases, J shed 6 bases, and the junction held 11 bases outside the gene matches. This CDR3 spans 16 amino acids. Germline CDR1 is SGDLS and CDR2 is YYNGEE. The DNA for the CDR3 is TGTGCCAGCAGCGTAGTCCCTCGACAGGGAAAGGCTGAAGCTTTCTTT. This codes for CASSVVPRQGKAEAFF.

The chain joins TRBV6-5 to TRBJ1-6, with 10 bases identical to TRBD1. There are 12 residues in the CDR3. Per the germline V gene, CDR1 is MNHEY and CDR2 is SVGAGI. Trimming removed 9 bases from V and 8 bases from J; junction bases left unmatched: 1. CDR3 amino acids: CASGQGDSPLHF. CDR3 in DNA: TGTGCCAGTGGACAGGGGGATTCACCCCTCCACTTT.

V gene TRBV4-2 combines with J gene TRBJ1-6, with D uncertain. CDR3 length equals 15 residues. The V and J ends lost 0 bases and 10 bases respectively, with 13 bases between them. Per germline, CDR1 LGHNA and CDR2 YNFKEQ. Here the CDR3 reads CASSQDLIGRSPLHF. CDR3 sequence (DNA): TGTGCCAGCAGCCAAGATCTAATTGGGAGATCACCCCTCCACTTT.

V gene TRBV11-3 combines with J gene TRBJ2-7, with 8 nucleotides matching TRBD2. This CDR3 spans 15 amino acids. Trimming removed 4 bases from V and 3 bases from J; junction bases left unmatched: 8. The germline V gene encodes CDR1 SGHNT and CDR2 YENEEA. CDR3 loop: CASSSRTSLFYEQYF. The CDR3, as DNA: TGTGCCAGCAGCTCCCGGACTAGCTTATTCTACGAGCAGTACTTC.

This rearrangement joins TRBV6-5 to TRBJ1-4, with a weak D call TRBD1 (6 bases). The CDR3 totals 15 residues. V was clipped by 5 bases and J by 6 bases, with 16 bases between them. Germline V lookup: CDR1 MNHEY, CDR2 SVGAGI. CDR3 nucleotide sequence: TGTGCCAGCAGTCCAAAGGGGGAAGAATATGAAAAACTGTTTTTT. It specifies CASSPKGEEYEKLFF.

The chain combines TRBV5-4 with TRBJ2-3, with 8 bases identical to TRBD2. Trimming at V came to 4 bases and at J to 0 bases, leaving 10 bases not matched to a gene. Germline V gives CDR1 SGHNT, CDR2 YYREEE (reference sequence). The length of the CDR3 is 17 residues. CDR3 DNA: TGTGCCAGCAGCCAAGGGGCTAGCGGGCATAGCACAGATACGCAGTATTTT. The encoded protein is CASSQGASGHSTDTQYF.

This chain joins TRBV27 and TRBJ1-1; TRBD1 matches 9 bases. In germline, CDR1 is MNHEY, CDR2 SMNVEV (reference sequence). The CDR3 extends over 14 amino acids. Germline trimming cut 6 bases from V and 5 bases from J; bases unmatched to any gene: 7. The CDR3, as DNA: TGTGCCAGCAGCCGAGGACAGGGGAGGACTGAAGCTTTCTTT. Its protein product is CASSRGQGRTEAFF.

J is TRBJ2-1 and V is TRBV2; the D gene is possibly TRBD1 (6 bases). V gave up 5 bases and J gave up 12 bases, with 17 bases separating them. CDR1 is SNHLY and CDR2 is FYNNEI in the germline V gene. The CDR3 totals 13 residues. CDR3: CASSSGAEGGQFF. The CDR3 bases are TGTGCCAGCAGTTCAGGGGCGGAAGGGGGGCAGTTCTTC.

CDR3 amino acids: CASSLPDSGGARETQYF. DNA of the CDR3: TGTGCCAGCAGCTTACCCGATAGCGGGGGGGCCCGCGAGACCCAGTACTTC. The chain has TRBV7-9 and TRBJ2-5, with 11 bases aligning to TRBD2. The V and J ends lost 2 bases and 5 bases, in that order; junction bases with no gene match: 10. Germline CDR1 is SEHNR and CDR2 is FQNEAQ (reference sequence). The CDR3 totals 17 residues. The full variable domain, rest sourced from reference TRBV7-9 and TRBJ2-5, is DTGVSQNPRHKITKRGQNVTFRCDPISEHNRLYWYRQTLGQGPEFLTYFQNEAQLEKSRLLSDRFSAERPKGSFSTLEIQRTEQGDSAMYLCASSLPDSGGARETQYFGPGTRLLVL.

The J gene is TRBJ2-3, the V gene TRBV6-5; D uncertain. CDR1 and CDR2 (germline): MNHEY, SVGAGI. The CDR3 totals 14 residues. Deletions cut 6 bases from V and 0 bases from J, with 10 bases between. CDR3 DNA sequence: TGTGCCAGCAGCCAGATCGCTAGCACAGATACGCAGTATTTT. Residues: CASSQIASTDTQYF.

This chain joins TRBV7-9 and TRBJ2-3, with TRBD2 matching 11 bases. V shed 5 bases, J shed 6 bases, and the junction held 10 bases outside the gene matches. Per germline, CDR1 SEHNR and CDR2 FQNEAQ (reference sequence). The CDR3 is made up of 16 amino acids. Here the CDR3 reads CASSGALAGGPDTQYF. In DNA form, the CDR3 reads TGTGCCAGCAGCGGGGCGTTAGCGGGGGGGCCGGATACGCAGTATTTT.

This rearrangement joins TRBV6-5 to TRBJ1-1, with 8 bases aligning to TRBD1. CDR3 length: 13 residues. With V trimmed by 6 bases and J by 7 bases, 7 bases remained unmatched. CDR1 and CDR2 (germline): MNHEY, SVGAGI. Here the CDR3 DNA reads TGTGCCAGCAGGGGACAGGAGGCGGTTGAAGCTTTCTTT. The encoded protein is CASRGQEAVEAFF.

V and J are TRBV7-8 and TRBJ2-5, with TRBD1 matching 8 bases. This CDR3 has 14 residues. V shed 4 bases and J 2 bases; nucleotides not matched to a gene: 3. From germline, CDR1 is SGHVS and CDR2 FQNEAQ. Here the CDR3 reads CASSSDRVQETQYF. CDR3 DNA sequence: TGTGCCAGCAGCTCGGACAGGGTTCAAGAGACCCAGTACTTC.

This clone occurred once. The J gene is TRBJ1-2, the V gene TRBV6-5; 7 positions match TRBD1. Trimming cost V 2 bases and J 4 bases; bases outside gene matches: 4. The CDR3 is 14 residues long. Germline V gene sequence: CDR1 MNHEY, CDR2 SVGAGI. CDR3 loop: CASSYQRDSYGYTF. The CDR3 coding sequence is TGTGCCAGCAGTTACCAAAGGGACAGCTATGGCTACACCTTC.